This is a list of T cell receptor beta chains from one sample in a study of cytomegalovirus exposure and HLA in healthy donors. Measured with immunoSEQ multiplex PCR; TCRdb has only the in-frame clones, and not every one. This sample has 300,000 or so clones; over 75% occur once, and the top ten carry approximately 0.95%. The sample consisted of PBMCs. The source is a man aged 25 to 40 in good health and CMV-seronegative. Each CDR3 is given with its conserved first and last residue. The D gene is left open where the match is weak. Not all rows give a size; the values are once, few, many and, for expanded clones, a class.

d_gene,abundance,j_gene,v_gene,CDR3nt,CDR3aa
TRBD1,once,TRBJ1-4,TRBV2,TGTGCCAGCAGTCCGGGACAGGCGCAAGCGGGGAGGGAAAAACTGTTTTTT,CASSPGQAQAGREKLFF
TRBD1,once,TRBJ1-6,TRBV5-1,TGCGCCAGCAGCTTGGAAGGACAGGGAAGTTCACCCCTCCACTTT,CASSLEGQGSSPLHF
-,-,TRBJ1-2,TRBV4-3,TGCGCCAGCAGCCAAGATATTGGGAGGGCCCCTAACTATGGCTACACCTTC,CASSQDIGRAPNYGYTF
TRBD2,-,TRBJ2-3,TRBV9,TGTGCCAGCAGCGGCCGACTAGCGGGGGGCAGCACAGATACGCAGTATTTT,CASSGRLAGGSTDTQYF
TRBD1,-,TRBJ1-1,TRBV29-1,TGCAGCGTTGACCCCTTTAGGACAGGGGCGAACACTGAAGCTTTCTTT,CSVDPFRTGANTEAFF
-,-,TRBJ2-7,TRBV19,TGTGCCAGTAGTAGGGATCGGACAGCCGGAGAGCAGTACTTC,CASSRDRTAGEQYF
TRBD2,-,TRBJ2-3,TRBV9,TGTGCCAGCAGTCCGGTGATAGCGGGACGCACAGATACGCAGTATTTT,CASSPVIAGRTDTQYF
-,-,TRBJ1-2,TRBV5-6,TGTGCCAGCAGCCGCGGTGCCTCCGGAGGTGGCTACACCTTC,CASSRGASGGGYTF
TRBD2,few,TRBJ2-3,TRBV6-4,TGTGCCAGCAGTGAAGAGCGGGGGGGCACAGATACGCAGTATTTT,CASSEERGGTDTQYF
-,-,TRBJ2-3,TRBV6-6,TGTGCCAGCAGTTACATCCCCCCCGCAGATACGCAGTATTTT,CASSYIPPADTQYF
-,-,TRBJ1-1,TRBV6-1,TGTGCCAGCAGGACAGGCCTAGAGAACACTGAAGCTTTCTTT,CASRTGLENTEAFF
TRBD1,-,TRBJ1-1,TRBV7-9,TGTGCCAGCCTCCAGGGGGTTAACACTGAAGCTTTCTTT,CASLQGVNTEAFF
TRBD1,-,TRBJ2-7,TRBV5-1,TGCGCCAGCAGTATACAGGGGGCGCCGGGGGAGCAGTACTTC,CASSIQGAPGEQYF
TRBD2,-,TRBJ2-7,TRBV14,TGTGCCAGCAGCCAAGATAAGCGGGGGCTAACCTACGAGCAGTACTTC,CASSQDKRGLTYEQYF
-,-,TRBJ1-2,TRBV6-1,TGTGCCAGCAGTGAAGTCTTCTATGTTGTTGGCTACACCTTC,CASSEVFYVVGYTF
-,-,TRBJ1-1,TRBV18,TGTGCCAGCTCACCGGCGGAGAGAGAAGCTTTCTTT,CASSPAEREAFF
TRBD2,-,TRBJ2-3,TRBV9,TGTGCCAGCAGCGTAACCGGGACTACCACAGATACGCAGTATTTT,CASSVTGTTTDTQYF
-,-,TRBJ1-3,TRBV18,TGTGCCAGCTCACGGGAGCTAGTTATACCTCCCTCTGGAAACACCATATATTTT,CASSRELVIPPSGNTIYF
-,-,TRBJ1-5,TRBV18,TGTGCCAGCTCACCCGTACAGGGAACCCATTATAGCAATCAGCCCCAGCATTTT,CASSPVQGTHYSNQPQHF
-,-,TRBJ2-1,TRBV25-1,TGTGCCAGCAGCTTCGCGTCGGGAGCCAATGAGCAGTTCTTC,CASSFASGANEQFF
TRBD1,-,TRBJ2-7,TRBV5-1,TGCGCCAGCAGCTTGACTTGGACAGGGAGCTCCTACGAGCAGTACTTC,CASSLTWTGSSYEQYF